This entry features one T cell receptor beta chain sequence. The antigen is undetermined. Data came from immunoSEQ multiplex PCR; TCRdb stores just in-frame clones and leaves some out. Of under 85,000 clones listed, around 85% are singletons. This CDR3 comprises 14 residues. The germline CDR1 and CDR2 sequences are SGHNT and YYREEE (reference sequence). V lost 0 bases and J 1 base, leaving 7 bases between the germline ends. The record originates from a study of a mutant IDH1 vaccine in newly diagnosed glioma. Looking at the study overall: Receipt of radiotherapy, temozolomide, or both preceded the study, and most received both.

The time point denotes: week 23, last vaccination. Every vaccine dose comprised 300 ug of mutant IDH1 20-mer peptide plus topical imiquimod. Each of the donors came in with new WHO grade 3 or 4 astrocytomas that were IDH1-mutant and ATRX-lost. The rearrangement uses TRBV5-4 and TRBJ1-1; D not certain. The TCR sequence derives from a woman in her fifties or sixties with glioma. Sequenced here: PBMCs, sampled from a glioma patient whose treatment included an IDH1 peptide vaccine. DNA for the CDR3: TGTGCCAGCAGCTTGGGAAGGTGGAACACTGAAGCTTTCTTT. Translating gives CASSLGRWNTEAFF.